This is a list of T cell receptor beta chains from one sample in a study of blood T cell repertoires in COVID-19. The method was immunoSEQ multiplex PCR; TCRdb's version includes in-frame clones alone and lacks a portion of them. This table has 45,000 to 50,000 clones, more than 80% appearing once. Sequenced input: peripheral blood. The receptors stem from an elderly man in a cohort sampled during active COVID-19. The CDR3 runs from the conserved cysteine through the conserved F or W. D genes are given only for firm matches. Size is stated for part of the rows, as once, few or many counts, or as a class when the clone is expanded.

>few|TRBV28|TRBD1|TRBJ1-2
TGTGCCAGCAGCGCCCCCAACCCTCTCAGGGGGGACTATGGCTACACCTTC
CASSAPNPLRGDYGYTF
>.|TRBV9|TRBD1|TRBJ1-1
TGTGCCAGCAGCGCAGGGACAGGATGGAACACTGAAGCTTTCTTT
CASSAGTGWNTEAFF
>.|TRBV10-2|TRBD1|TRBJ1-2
TGCGCCAGCAGTGCGCGGGACAGGGTTTTGCGGGGCTACACCTTC
CASSARDRVLRGYTF
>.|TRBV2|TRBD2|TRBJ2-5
TGTGCCAGCAGGGGACTAGCACGGGAGACCCAGTACTTC
CASRGLARETQYF
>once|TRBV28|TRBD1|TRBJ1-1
TGTGCCAGCAGCCTTAGGGACCACAGGGGGCGGACTGAAGCTTTCTTT
CASSLRDHRGRTEAFF
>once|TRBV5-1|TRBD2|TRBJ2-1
TGCGCCAGCAGCTTGGATACTAGCGGGTACAATGAGCAGTTCTTC
CASSLDTSGYNEQFF
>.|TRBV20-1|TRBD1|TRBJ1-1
TGCAGTGCTAGTACCGGGACAGTGAACACTGAAGCTTTCTTT
CSASTGTVNTEAFF
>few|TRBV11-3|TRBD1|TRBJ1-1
TGTGCCAGCAGCTTAGATCTCCCTCTTTTTCACAGGGACAGCTGGACTGAAGCTTTCTTT
CASSLDLPLFHRDSWTEAFF
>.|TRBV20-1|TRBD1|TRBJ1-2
TGCAGTGCTAGTGGACAGGGGGCTTTGGGTATCTACACCTTC
CSASGQGALGIYTF
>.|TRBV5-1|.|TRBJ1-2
TGCGCCAGCAGCTTTATGCCAGGGGAGGGCTATGGCTACACCTTC
CASSFMPGEGYGYTF
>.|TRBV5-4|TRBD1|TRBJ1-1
TGTGCCAGCAGCCGCAACAGGGGGCTGTTGAACACTGAAGCTTTCTTT
CASSRNRGLLNTEAFF
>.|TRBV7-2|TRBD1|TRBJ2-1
TGTGCCAGCAGACTACAGGGGTCCAGTGAGCAGTTCTTC
CASRLQGSSEQFF
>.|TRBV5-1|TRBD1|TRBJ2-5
TGCGCCAGCAGCTTAACAGGGGGCGGGGAGACCCAGTACTTC
CASSLTGGGETQYF
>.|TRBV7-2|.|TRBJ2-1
TGTGCCAGCAGCCCTGCTTTCATGCGGGAGCAGTTCTTC
CASSPAFMREQFF
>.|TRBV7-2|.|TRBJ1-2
TGTGCCAGCAGCTTAGAACGCCACGGGGGCTACACCTTC
CASSLERHGGYTF
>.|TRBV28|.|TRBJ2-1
TGTGCCAGCAGTTTCGGGGGATACAATGAGCAGTTCTTC
CASSFGGYNEQFF
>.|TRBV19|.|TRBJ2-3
TGTGCCAGTAGTGTCCGGAGAGCCCCTTTCACAGATACGCAGTATTTT
CASSVRRAPFTDTQYF
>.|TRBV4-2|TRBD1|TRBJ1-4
TGTGCCAGCAGCCAAGGGGGACAGTCTCATGAAAAACTGTTTTTT
CASSQGGQSHEKLFF
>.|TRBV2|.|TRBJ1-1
TGTGCCAGCAGTGAGTCAGGGGACACTGAAGCTTTCTTT
CASSESGDTEAFF
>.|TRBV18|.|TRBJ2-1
TGTGCCAGCTTCAACCAGGGCGATGAGCAGTTCTTC
CASFNQGDEQFF
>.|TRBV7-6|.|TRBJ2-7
TGTGCCAGCAGCTCAATGAAGTCGGGGAGCTACGAGCAGTACTTC
CASSSMKSGSYEQYF
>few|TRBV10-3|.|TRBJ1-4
TGTGCCATCAGTGAGTTCAGCCGCGGAGAAAAACTGTTTTTT
CAISEFSRGEKLFF
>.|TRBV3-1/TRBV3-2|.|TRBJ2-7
TGTGCCAGCAGCCAAGTGTGGGCTGGGGAGCAGTACTTC
CASSQVWAGEQYF
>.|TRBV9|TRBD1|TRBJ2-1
TGTGCCAGCAGCGTAGTGGGACAGGGGGGCGAGCAGTTCTTC
CASSVVGQGGEQFF
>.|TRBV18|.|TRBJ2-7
TGTGCCGGTCGGGGGAGCTCCTACGAGCAGTACTTC
CAGRGSSYEQYF
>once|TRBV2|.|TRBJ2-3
TGTGCCAGCAGTGGCACGGGTGCCCTCACAGATACGCAGTATTTT
CASSGTGALTDTQYF
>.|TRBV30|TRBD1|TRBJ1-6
TGTGCCTGGAGTGTCTTGACAGGGAGTTCACCCCTCCACTTT
CAWSVLTGSSPLHF
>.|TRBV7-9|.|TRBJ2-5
TGTGCCAGCCTCGGGACCCAGTACTTC
CASLGTQYF
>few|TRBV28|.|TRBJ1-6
TGTGCCAGCAGTTTGTCGGGATTTAAGTCACCCCTCCACTTT
CASSLSGFKSPLHF
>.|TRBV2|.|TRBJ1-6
TGTGCCAGCAGTGATACGGGTTCACCCCTCCACTTT
CASSDTGSPLHF
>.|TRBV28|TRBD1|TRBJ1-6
TGTGCCAGCAGTTTTATTCCGGGACAGGGAGGTTCACCCCTCCACTTT
CASSFIPGQGGSPLHF
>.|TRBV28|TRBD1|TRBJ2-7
TGTGCCAGCAGCCGAAGTCCGGGACAGGAGAGCTCCTACGAGCAGTACTTC
CASSRSPGQESSYEQYF
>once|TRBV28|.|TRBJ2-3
TGTGCCAGCGGCGAGACGGGACACACAGATACGCAGTATTTT
CASGETGHTDTQYF
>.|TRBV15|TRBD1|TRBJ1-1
TGTGCCACCAGCAGAAGGACAGGGCCGAACACTGAAGCTTTCTTT
CATSRRTGPNTEAFF
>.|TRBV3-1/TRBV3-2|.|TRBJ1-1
TGTGCCAGCAGCCGCGGGTTGTCGGCTATAAACACTGAAGCTTTCTTT
CASSRGLSAINTEAFF
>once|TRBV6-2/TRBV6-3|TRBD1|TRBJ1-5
TGTGCCAGCAGCCCGGAGGGCAGGGGGAAAAGCAATCAGCCCCAGCATTTT
CASSPEGRGKSNQPQHF
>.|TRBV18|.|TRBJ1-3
TGTGCCAGCTCCCCCGGTCCCGGGGCTGGAAACACCATATATTTT
CASSPGPGAGNTIYF
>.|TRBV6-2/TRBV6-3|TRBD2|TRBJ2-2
TGTGCCAGCAGTCGTAGCGGGGACACCGGGGAGCTGTTTTTT
CASSRSGDTGELFF
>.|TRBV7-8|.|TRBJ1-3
TGTGCCAGCAGCTTAGCGCGGGGGAGGGGAAACACCATATATTTT
CASSLARGRGNTIYF
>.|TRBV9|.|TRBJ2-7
TGTGCCAGCACCGACCAGGAGAGCGGCTACGAGCAGTACTTC
CASTDQESGYEQYF
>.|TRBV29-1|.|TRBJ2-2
TGCAGCGTCGAGGACACGGCTCATGGGGCCGGGGAGCTGTTTTTT
CSVEDTAHGAGELFF
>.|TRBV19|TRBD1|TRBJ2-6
TGTGCCAGTACCCCGAGGGTCCAGGGGGCGAGAGGGGCCAACGTCCTGACTTTC
CASTPRVQGARGANVLTF
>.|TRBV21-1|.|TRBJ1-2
TGTGCCAGCAGCCGTAGGCAGGGAAACTATGGCTACACCTTC
CASSRRQGNYGYTF
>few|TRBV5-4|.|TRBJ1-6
TGTGCCAGCAGCTTTGAGGACAACATCGGTTCACCCCTCCACTTT
CASSFEDNIGSPLHF
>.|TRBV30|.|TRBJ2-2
TGTGCGAGGACGGGACAAGGCCCCACCGGGGAGCTGTTTTTT
CARTGQGPTGELFF